This T cell receptor beta chain is drawn from a study of shared clonotypes between healthy human individuals. Trimming removed 2 bases from V and 10 bases from J, with 10 bases in between. Looked up from germline, CDR1 is SGHNT and CDR2 is YYREEE (reference sequence). There are 12 residues in the CDR3. This clone was recorded only once. Original processing methods: Junction-only immunoSEQ sequences carried no quality scores, so filtering differed. Measured with immunoSEQ multiplex PCR; TCRdb has only the in-frame clones, and not every one. That table gives V, J and clone size, and the DNA gave D and trimming. Of a few hundred thousand clones in the sample, around 90% were seen once. CD8 memory was a combination of CD45RO+ cells and CCR7-negative CD45RA+ TemRA cells.

Sample: memory CD8+ T cells sorted from blood. Subset indicated: CD45RO+ cells pooled with CCR7-negative TemRA cells. The gene calls are TRBV5-4 and TRBJ2-1, with unresolved D. The TCR comes from a man younger than 30 in good health. In nucleotides, the CDR3 is TGTGCCAGCAGCTTCGAACTAACAGAGCAGTTCTTC. It encodes CASSFELTEQFF.